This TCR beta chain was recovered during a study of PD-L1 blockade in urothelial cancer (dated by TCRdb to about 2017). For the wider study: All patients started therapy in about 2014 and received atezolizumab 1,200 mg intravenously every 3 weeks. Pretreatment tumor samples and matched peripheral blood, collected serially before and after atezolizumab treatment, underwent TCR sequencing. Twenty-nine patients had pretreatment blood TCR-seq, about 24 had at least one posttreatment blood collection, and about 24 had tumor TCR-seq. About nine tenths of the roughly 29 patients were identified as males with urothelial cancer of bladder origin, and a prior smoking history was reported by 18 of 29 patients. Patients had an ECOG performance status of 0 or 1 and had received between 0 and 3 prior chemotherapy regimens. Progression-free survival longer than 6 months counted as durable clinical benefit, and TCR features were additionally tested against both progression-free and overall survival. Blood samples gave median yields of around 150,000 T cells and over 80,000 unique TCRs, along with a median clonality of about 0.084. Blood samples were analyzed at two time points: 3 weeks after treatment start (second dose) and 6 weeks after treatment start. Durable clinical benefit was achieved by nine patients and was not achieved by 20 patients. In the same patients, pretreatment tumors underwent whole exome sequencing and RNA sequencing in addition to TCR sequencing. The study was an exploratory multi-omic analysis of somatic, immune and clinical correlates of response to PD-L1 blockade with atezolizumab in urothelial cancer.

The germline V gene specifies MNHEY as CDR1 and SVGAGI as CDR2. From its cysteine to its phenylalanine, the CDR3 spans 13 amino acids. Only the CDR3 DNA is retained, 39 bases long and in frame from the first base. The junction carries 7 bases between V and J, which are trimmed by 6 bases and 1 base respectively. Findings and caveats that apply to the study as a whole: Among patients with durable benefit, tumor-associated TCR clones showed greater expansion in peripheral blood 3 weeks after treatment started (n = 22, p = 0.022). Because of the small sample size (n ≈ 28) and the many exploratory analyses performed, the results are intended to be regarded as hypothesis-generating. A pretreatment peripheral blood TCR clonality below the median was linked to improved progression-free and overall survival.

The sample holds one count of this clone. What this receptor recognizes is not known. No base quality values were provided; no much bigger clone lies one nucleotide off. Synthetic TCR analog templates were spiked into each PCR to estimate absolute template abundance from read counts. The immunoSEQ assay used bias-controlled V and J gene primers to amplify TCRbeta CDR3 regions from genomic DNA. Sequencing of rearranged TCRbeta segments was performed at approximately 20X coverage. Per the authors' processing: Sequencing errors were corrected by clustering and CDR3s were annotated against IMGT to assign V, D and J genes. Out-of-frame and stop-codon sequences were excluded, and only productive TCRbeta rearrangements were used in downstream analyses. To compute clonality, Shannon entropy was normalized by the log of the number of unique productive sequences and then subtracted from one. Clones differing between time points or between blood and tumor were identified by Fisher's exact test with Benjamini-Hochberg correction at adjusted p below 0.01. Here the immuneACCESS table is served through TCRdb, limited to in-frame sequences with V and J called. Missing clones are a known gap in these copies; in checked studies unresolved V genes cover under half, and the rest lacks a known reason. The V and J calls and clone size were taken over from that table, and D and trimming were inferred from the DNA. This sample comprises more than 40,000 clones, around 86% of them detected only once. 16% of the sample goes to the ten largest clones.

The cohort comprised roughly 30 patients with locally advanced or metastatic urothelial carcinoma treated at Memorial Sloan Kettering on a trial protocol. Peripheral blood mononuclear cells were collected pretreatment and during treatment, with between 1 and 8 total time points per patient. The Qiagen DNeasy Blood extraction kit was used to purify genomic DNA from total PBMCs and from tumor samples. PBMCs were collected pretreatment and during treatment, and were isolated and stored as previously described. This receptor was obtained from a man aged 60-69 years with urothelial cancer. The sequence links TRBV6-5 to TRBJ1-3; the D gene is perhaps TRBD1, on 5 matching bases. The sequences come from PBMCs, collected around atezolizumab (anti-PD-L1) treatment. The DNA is TGTGCCAGCAGCAGGGTATCTGGAAACACCATATATTTT. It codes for CASSRVSGNTIYF.